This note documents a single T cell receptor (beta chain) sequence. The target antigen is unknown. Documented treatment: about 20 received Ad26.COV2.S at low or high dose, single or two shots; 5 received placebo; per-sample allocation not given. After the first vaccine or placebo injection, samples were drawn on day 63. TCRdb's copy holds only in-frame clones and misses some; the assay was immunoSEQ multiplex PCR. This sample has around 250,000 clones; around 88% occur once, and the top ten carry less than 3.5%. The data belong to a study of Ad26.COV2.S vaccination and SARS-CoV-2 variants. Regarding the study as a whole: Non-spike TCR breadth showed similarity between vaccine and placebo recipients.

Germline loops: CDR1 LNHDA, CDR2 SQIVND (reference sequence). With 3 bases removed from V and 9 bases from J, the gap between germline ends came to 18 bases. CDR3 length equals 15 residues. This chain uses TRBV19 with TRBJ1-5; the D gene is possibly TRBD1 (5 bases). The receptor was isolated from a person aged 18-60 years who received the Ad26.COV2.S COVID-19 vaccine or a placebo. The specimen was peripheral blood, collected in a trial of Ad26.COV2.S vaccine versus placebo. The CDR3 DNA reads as TGTGCCAGTAGTATTTTGGAGGCAGGGCGCCGGCCCCAGCATTTT. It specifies CASSILEAGRRPQHF.